Each of the 32 T cell receptor beta chains below was sequenced from the same sample in a study of T cells in Graves' hyperthyroidism and ophthalmopathy. Amplified TCR beta CDR3 regions derived from RNA transcripts. When the TCR CDR3 underwent first-round RT-PCR, the HTBI primer set was used. TCRdb recomputed calls from the multiplex PCR reads with MiXCR, one row per CDR3 protein. The sample has hundreds of thousands of distinct CDR3 sequences; about 20% are singletons. Sequenced sample: blood. The receptors come from a man in his forties with Graves' ophthalmopathy.

V usage is TRBV6-2 or TRBV6-3 and J usage is TRBJ2-6; possibly TRBD2 for D (5 bases). CDR1 MNHEY and CDR2 SVGEGT come from the germline V gene. The CDR3 loop spans 15 amino acids. V was cut by 2 bases and J by 2 bases, with 7 bases left in between. The CDR3 DNA reads as TGTGCCAGCAGTTACCTCGGGGCTGGGGCCAACGTCCTGACTTTC. Translated: CASSYLGAGANVLTF.

This clonotype was recorded at least ten times. This rearrangement joins TRBV29-1 to TRBJ2-6; tentative D call: TRBD1 (6 bases). This CDR3 is 14 amino acids long. Between the trimmed V and J ends, which lost 7 bases and 4 bases, there was a span of 14 bases. Looked up from germline, CDR1 is SQVTM and CDR2 is ANQGSEA. The CDR3 region is CSASSGVGANVLTF. As DNA, the CDR3 is TGCAGCGCCTCCTCAGGGGTCGGGGCCAACGTCCTGACTTTC.

This clonotype has only a few counts. The CDR3 region is CASAVQGGGYTF. The CDR3, as DNA: TGTGCCAGCGCCGTGCAGGGCGGTGGCTACACCTTC. This chain links TRBV6-1 with TRBJ1-2, with a possible D match to TRBD1 (5 bases). Germline V gene sequence: CDR1 MNHNS, CDR2 SASEGT. V lost 8 bases and J 7 bases, leaving 14 bases between the germline ends. The CDR3 sequence is 12 residues long.

This clonotype turned up a few times. V gene TRBV6-5 combines with J gene TRBJ1-1; D uncertain. Deletions cut 0 bases from V and 7 bases from J, with 3 bases between. Germline V gene data show CDR1 as MNHEY and CDR2 as SVGAGI. This CDR3 is built from 11 residues. The CDR3 spells CASSYSGEAFF. DNA for the CDR3: TGTGCCAGCAGTTACTCCGGTGAAGCTTTCTTT.

In this sample, this clonotype turned up many times. The rearrangement joins TRBV27 to TRBJ2-7; tentatively, D is TRBD2 (6 bases). The CDR3 has 14 residues. Deletions cut 3 bases from V and 5 bases from J, with 14 bases between. Germline CDR1 and CDR2: MNHEY and SMNVEV (reference sequence). This CDR3 reads CASSFGGSRNEQYF. The CDR3 nucleotides are TGTGCCAGCAGTTTTGGGGGGTCGAGGAACGAGCAGTACTTC.

The chain links TRBV6-1 to TRBJ1-6, with TRBD1 identical over 9 bases. V was pared by 5 bases and J by 8 bases, with 7 bases of the junction left unmatched. CDR1 is MNHNS and CDR2 is SASEGT in the germline V gene. The CDR3 loop spans 15 amino acids. The CDR3 coding sequence is TGTGCCAGCAGTTATCAGGGACAGGGTGATTCACCCCTCCACTTT. It is translated as CASSYQGQGDSPLHF.

The V and J genes are TRBV30 and TRBJ2-3; D gene uncertain. The CDR3 runs to 11 residues. The V gene's germline CDR1 is GTSNPN and CDR2 SVGIG (reference sequence). Trimming stripped 8 bases from V and 4 bases from J, with 10 bases between. CDR3 sequence: CAVSPADTQYF. The CDR3 DNA sequence: TGTGCCGTTTCACCGGCAGATACGCAGTATTTT.

The chain combines TRBV28 with TRBJ1-2; D is perhaps TRBD1 (5 bases). The CDR3 contains 14 residues. Trimming shortened V by 6 bases and J by 5 bases, and 16 bases separated the two germline ends. In germline, CDR1 is MDHEN, CDR2 SYDVKM. CDR3: CASSLHGGAYGYTF. The CDR3 region has the DNA TGTGCCAGCAGCCTACATGGTGGGGCTTATGGCTACACCTTC.

This clonotype was counted only a few times. The chain recombines TRBV2 with TRBJ2-7; D unclear. The V and J ends lost 3 bases and 2 bases respectively, with 11 bases between them. CDR1 and CDR2 from the germline V gene are SNHLY and FYNNEI. This CDR3 has 14 amino acids. In DNA form, the CDR3 reads TGTGCCAGCAGTGAGACCCCCGCCCCCTACGAGCAGTACTTC. Translating it yields CASSETPAPYEQYF.

In this sample, this clonotype turned up a few times. Possible read error: a much larger clone is one base away. The chain couples TRBV30 to TRBJ1-2; tentative D call: TRBD1 (6 bases). Germline V gene data show CDR1 as GTSNPN and CDR2 as SVGIG (reference sequence). The CDR3 is made up of 15 amino acids. CDR3 coding DNA: TGTGCCCGGAGTGTAGGGACATCGATTTTTTATGGCTACACCTTC. Its protein is CARSVGTSIFYGYTF.

This clonotype has more than one count but fewer than ten. The CDR3 nucleotides are TGTGCCAGCAGCTTGTGGACAGGGGATCAGCCCCAGCATTTT. It encodes CASSLWTGDQPQHF. This chain connects TRBV5-5 to TRBJ1-5, with 9 positions matching TRBD1. The CDR3 contains 14 residues. Germline V gene data show CDR1 as SGHKS and CDR2 as YYEKEE (reference sequence). J lost 5 bases, V lost 1 base, and 1 base had no gene match.

This clonotype showed up many times. V gene TRBV28 combines with J gene TRBJ1-2; D is unresolved. The length of the CDR3 is 13 residues. Trimming pared 5 bases from V and 4 bases from J, leaving 11 bases between. From germline, CDR1 is MDHEN and CDR2 SYDVKM. CDR3 sequence: CASSVVGSYGYTF. CDR3 sequence (DNA): TGTGCCAGCAGTGTGGTCGGTAGCTATGGCTACACCTTC.

This clonotype was seen a few times. In DNA form, the CDR3 reads TGTGCCATCAGTCCCGACCCAAGCAGGGCCGGAAACACCATATATTTT. It yields the protein CAISPDPSRAGNTIYF. The chain uses TRBV10-3 and TRBJ1-3; weak D call: TRBD1 (5 bases). The length of the CDR3 is 16 residues. Germline V CDR1 and CDR2: ENHRY, SYGVKD. V was cut by 5 bases and J by 4 bases, with 18 bases left in between.

This clonotype was recorded at least ten times. The chain carries TRBV2 and TRBJ1-2; 9 nucleotides align to TRBD1. Losses at the gene ends were 8 bases for V and 6 bases for J; bases not matched to a gene: 4. CDR1 is SNHLY and CDR2 is FYNNEI in the germline V gene. This CDR3 spans 12 amino acids. As DNA, the CDR3 is TGTGCCAGCGGGACAGGGATTCATGGCTACACCTTC. As protein: CASGTGIHGYTF.

This clonotype has only a few counts. This rearrangement joins TRBV7-2 to TRBJ1-2, with 9 positions matching TRBD1. Trimming cost V 5 bases and J 5 bases; bases outside gene matches: 6. Germline CDR1 SGHTA, CDR2 FQGNSA. This CDR3 is 14 amino acids long. The CDR3 protein is CASSPVTGGYGYTF. The CDR3 region has the DNA TGTGCCAGCAGCCCAGTGACAGGGGGATATGGCTACACCTTC.

V and J are TRBV5-1 and TRBJ2-6; D possibly corresponds to TRBD1 (7 bases). The germline V gene encodes CDR1 SGHRS and CDR2 YFSETQ. The CDR3 contains 18 residues. The germline V and J ends were trimmed by 0 bases and 2 bases, with 15 bases remaining between them. CDR3 DNA sequence: TGCGCCAGCAGCTTGGAACCAGGGGGGTTAGCTGGGGCCAACGTCCTGACTTTC. Encoded protein: CASSLEPGGLAGANVLTF.

This clonotype turned up a few times. The CDR3 is CASSQGGGAADTQYF. In nucleotides, the CDR3 is TGTGCCAGCAGCCAAGGGGGGGGGGCAGCAGATACGCAGTATTTT. The gene calls are TRBV3-1 and TRBJ2-3; tentatively, D is TRBD2 (7 bases). Germline V gives CDR1 LGHDT, CDR2 YNNKEL (reference sequence). This CDR3 is 15 amino acids long. The V gene lost 1 base and the J gene lost 4 bases, with 12 bases spanning the gap.

This clonotype was counted a few times. The chain recombines TRBV12-3 or TRBV12-4 with TRBJ1-3, with a tentative D call TRBD1 (5 bases). This CDR3 has 16 amino acids. V shed 3 bases and J shed 0 bases, with 12 bases lying between them. This CDR3 reads CASSFLRQSSGNTIYF. Here the CDR3 DNA reads TGTGCCAGCAGTTTCCTCCGACAGAGCTCTGGAAACACCATATATTTT.

The chain links TRBV12-3 or TRBV12-4 to TRBJ1-4, with D perhaps matching TRBD1 (6 bases). V was pared by 7 bases and J by 5 bases, with 17 bases between. The CDR3 sequence is 15 residues long. CDR3 in DNA: TGTGCCAGCAAGTCACAGGGATTGATCAATGAAAAACTGTTTTTT. Translation: CASKSQGLINEKLFF.

This clonotype was counted between two and nine times. CDR3 protein: CASSPSLGTDVNEQFF. CDR3 in DNA: TGTGCCAGCAGCCCTTCCCTTGGGACAGACGTCAATGAGCAGTTCTTC. The chain uses TRBV12-3 or TRBV12-4 and TRBJ2-1; 7 bases are a match to TRBD1. The CDR3 totals 16 residues. With 6 bases clipped from V and 6 bases from J, the junction kept 14 bases outside the gene matches.

The chain is built from TRBV7-2 and TRBJ1-3, with D uncertain. CDR1 is SGHTA, CDR2 FQGNSA, per germline. V was trimmed by 5 bases and J by 7 bases, leaving 21 bases between them. The length of the CDR3 is 16 residues. The CDR3 DNA follows: TGTGCCAGCAGCCCCAGCGGCAGGCGTCCCTCCAACACCATATATTTT. Protein sequence: CASSPSGRRPSNTIYF. The full variable domain, rest sourced from reference TRBV7-2 and TRBJ1-3, is GAGVSQSPSNKVTEKGKDVELRCDPISGHTALYWYRQSLGQGLEFLIYFQGNSAPDKSGLPSDRFSAERTGGSVSTLTIQRTQQEDSAVYLCASSPSGRRPSNTIYFGEGSWLTVV.

Note on this clonotype: With a much larger clone just one base away, this may be a read error. The chain has TRBV7-2 and TRBJ1-2; D gene uncertain. The CDR3 spans 13 residues. Germline loops: CDR1 SGHTA, CDR2 FQGNSA. The CDR3 is CAGSPTRNYGYTF. DNA for the CDR3: TGTGCCGGCAGCCCGACACGAAACTATGGCTACACCTTC.

The chain is built from TRBV2 and TRBJ1-4, with a weak D call TRBD1 (6 bases). CDR1 is SNHLY and CDR2 is FYNNEI in the germline V gene. The germline V and J ends were trimmed by 7 bases and 5 bases, with 11 bases remaining between them. The CDR3 sequence is 13 residues long. The CDR3, as DNA: TGTGCCAGCATATCGGGGACAAATGAAAAACTGTTTTTT. As protein: CASISGTNEKLFF.

V is TRBV4-1 and J is TRBJ2-3, with unresolved D. Germline CDR1 and CDR2: MGHRA and YSYEKL. Trimming removed 1 base at V and 7 bases at J, with 9 bases between. The CDR3 runs to 13 residues. CDR3 loop: CASSQGPQHTQYF. The DNA of the CDR3 is TGCGCCAGCAGCCAAGGACCACAACATACGCAGTATTTT.

The rearrangement joins TRBV29-1 to TRBJ2-7; D call uncertain. Germline V gene lookup returns CDR1 SQVTM and CDR2 ANQGSEA. Trimming removed 8 bases from V and 2 bases from J, with 13 bases in between. This CDR3 has 12 residues. The CDR3 loop reads CSFTDGPYEQYF. The CDR3 bases are TGCAGCTTTACAGACGGCCCCTACGAGCAGTACTTC.

The chain employs TRBV6-1 and TRBJ2-7; TRBD1 matches 7 bases. Germline V lookup: CDR1 MNHNS, CDR2 SASEGT. The CDR3 sequence is 13 residues long. V gave up 3 bases and J gave up 6 bases; unmatched junction bases: 5. This CDR3 reads CASSDGQVPEQYF. DNA for the CDR3: TGTGCCAGCAGTGATGGACAGGTACCCGAGCAGTACTTC.

There are many counts of this clonotype. The chain is built from TRBV2 and TRBJ2-4; 7 bases map to TRBD2. Germline V gene data show CDR1 as SNHLY and CDR2 as FYNNEI. J gave up 4 bases and V 8 bases, and 5 bases lay outside the gene matches. CDR3 length equals 13 residues. Written as DNA, the CDR3 is TGTGCCAGCTACCGGGGGGAGAAAAACATTCAGTACTTC. This encodes CASYRGEKNIQYF. Supplemented by reference TRBV2 and TRBJ2-4, the full variable domain reads EPEVTQTPSHQVTQMGQEVILRCVPISNHLYFYWYRQILGQKVEFLVSFYNNEISEKSEIFDDQFSVERPDGSNFTLKIRSTKLEDSAMYFCASYRGEKNIQYFGAGTRLSVL.

This clonotype was counted only a few times. V is TRBV6-2 or TRBV6-3 and J is TRBJ2-1; D remains ambiguous. V lost 7 bases to trimming and J lost 2 bases, with 12 bases between them. Germline loops: CDR1 MNHEY, CDR2 SVGEGT. The CDR3 contains 14 residues. The CDR3 loop is CASMPTTAYNEQFF. For the CDR3, the DNA is TGTGCCAGCATGCCGACGACTGCCTACAATGAGCAGTTCTTC.

The chain carries TRBV6-2 or TRBV6-3 and TRBJ2-1; 10 positions match TRBD2. V gave up 8 bases and J gave up 5 bases; unmatched junction bases: 9. The CDR3 has 15 amino acids. Germline V gene lookup returns CDR1 MNHEY and CDR2 SVGEGT. CDR3 coding DNA: TGTGCCAGCGTCAGAGGGACTAGCGTAAACAATGAGCAGTTCTTC. It is translated as CASVRGTSVNNEQFF.

The chain uses TRBV12-3 or TRBV12-4 and TRBJ1-4; D is ambiguous. The CDR3 sequence is 11 residues long. The ends were cut back, 6 bases at V and 4 bases at J, with 3 bases in the middle. The CDR3 protein is CASRFNEKLFF. The CDR3 DNA reads as TGTGCCAGCAGATTTAATGAAAAACTGTTTTTT.

The table lists this clonotype with many counts. The CDR3 DNA reads as TGTGCCAGCAGAGGGGCGCCCCTAGCTTTCTTT. Amino acids: CASRGAPLAFF. The chain links TRBV28 to TRBJ1-1, with D possibly TRBD1 on 5 matching bases. Deletions cut 6 bases from V and 10 bases from J, with 12 bases between. The CDR3 covers 11 residues. CDR1 and CDR2 from the germline V gene are MDHEN and SYDVKM. Complete variable domain (other parts from reference TRBV28 and TRBJ1-1): DVKVTQSSRYLVKRTGEKVFLECVQDMDHENMFWYRQDPGLGLRLIYFSYDVKMKEKGDIPEGYSVSREKKERFSLILESASTNQTSMYLCASRGAPLAFFGQGTRLTVV.

The chain combines TRBV9 with TRBJ2-7, with D unclear. This CDR3 has 14 residues. Trimming took off 3 bases at V and 3 bases at J, with 13 bases between the two ends. Germline assignment: CDR1 SGDLS and CDR2 YYNGEE. CDR3 sequence: CASSASADFYEQYF. Here the CDR3 DNA reads TGTGCCAGCAGCGCCTCCGCCGATTTCTACGAGCAGTACTTC.